The 13 T cell receptor beta chains reported below all come from one sample, sequenced in a study of cytomegalovirus exposure and HLA in healthy donors. With 60 Vbeta and 13 Jbeta primers, the PCR was carried out. Some clones are missing from TCRdb's copy, which holds only in-frame ones; the method was immunoSEQ multiplex PCR. The sample lists fewer than 150,000 clones; less than 85% were seen once. Sequences were obtained from PBMCs. These receptors were obtained from a woman aged 40 to 50 in good health and CMV-seronegative.

The V call is TRBV28, the J call TRBJ2-4; 11 bases align to TRBD2. Trimming removed 0 bases from V and 0 bases from J; junction bases left unmatched: 7. Germline V gene sequence: CDR1 MDHEN, CDR2 SYDVKM. The CDR3 sequence is 19 residues long. The DNA for the CDR3 is TGTGCCAGCAGTTTATGGGGTAGCGGGAGGGTCCGAGCCAAAAACATTCAGTACTTC. It encodes CASSLWGSGRVRAKNIQYF.

A few counts support this clone. V is TRBV5-6 and J is TRBJ2-7, with TRBD1 as a possible D gene (6 bases). Trimming stripped 6 bases from V and 6 bases from J, with 19 bases between. The CDR3 spans 14 residues. Germline V gene data show CDR1 as SGHDT and CDR2 as YYEEEE. CDR3 bases: TGTGCCAGCACCTCCCAGGGGTCAGGTGGCGAGCAGTACTTC. This sequence encodes CASTSQGSGGEQYF.

V usage is TRBV9 and J usage is TRBJ2-1; D gene uncertain. Germline V gives CDR1 SGDLS, CDR2 YYNGEE. V was pared by 0 bases and J by 5 bases, with 6 bases between. The CDR3 is 13 residues long. Written as DNA, the CDR3 is TGTGCCAGCAGCGTAGTCTCTCACAATGAGCAGTTCTTC. This translates into CASSVVSHNEQFF.

This sequence joins TRBV25-1 and TRBJ2-1, with 10 bases identical to TRBD2. The CDR3 length is 15 residues. Germline V gene lookup returns CDR1 MGHDK and CDR2 SYGVNS. With 5 bases clipped from V and 0 bases from J, the junction kept 1 base outside the gene matches. CDR3 loop: CASSLAGGSYNEQFF. CDR3 coding DNA: TGTGCCAGCAGTTTAGCGGGAGGCTCCTACAATGAGCAGTTCTTC.

The V and J genes are TRBV7-3 and TRBJ2-1; 9 positions match TRBD2. The CDR3 is 15 residues long. Germline V gene sequence: CDR1 SGHTA, CDR2 FQGTGA. V trimming: 3 bases; J trimming: 2 bases; junction bases outside the gene matches: 2. The CDR3 coding sequence is TGTGCCAGCAGCTTGCTAGCGGGACCCTACAATGAGCAGTTCTTC. It translates to CASSLLAGPYNEQFF.

The V call is TRBV6-6, the J call TRBJ2-3; D may be TRBD2 (6 bases). There are 16 residues in the CDR3. Trimming pared 7 bases from V and 2 bases from J, leaving 19 bases between. The germline V gene encodes CDR1 MNHNY and CDR2 SVGAGI (reference sequence). The CDR3 sequence: CASTPLAGPITDTQYF. DNA for the CDR3: TGTGCCAGCACCCCCTTGGCGGGACCCATCACAGATACGCAGTATTTT.

The chain employs TRBV18 and TRBJ2-5, with 7 bases identical to TRBD2. Losses at the gene ends were 1 base for V and 9 bases for J; bases not matched to a gene: 11. CDR1 and CDR2 from the germline V gene are KGHSH and LQKENI. The CDR3 length is 15 residues. In DNA, the CDR3 is TGTGCCAGCTCACCACGGGGCGGGGGTTTTCATCCCCAGTACTTC. It codes for CASSPRGGGFHPQYF.

The V call is TRBV10-3, the J call TRBJ2-7; D is unresolved. The CDR3 has 12 amino acids. Germline loops: CDR1 ENHRY, CDR2 SYGVKD. The germline V and J ends were trimmed by 2 bases and 3 bases, with 5 bases remaining between them. CDR3 coding DNA: TGTGCCATCAGTGAGGGTAGCTACGAGCAGTACTTC. This encodes CAISEGSYEQYF.

V gene TRBV7-9 combines with J gene TRBJ1-2; 7 positions agree with TRBD1. The V segment lost 6 bases and the J segment 6 bases; nucleotides outside the gene matches: 7. This CDR3 is 13 amino acids long. From germline, CDR1 is SEHNR and CDR2 FQNEAQ (reference sequence). Here the CDR3 reads CASSLGQDDGYTF. The CDR3, as DNA: TGTGCCAGCAGTCTCGGACAGGACGATGGCTACACCTTC.

The chain couples TRBV5-1 to TRBJ2-5, with a tentative D call TRBD1 (6 bases). The V end was cut by 0 bases, the J end by 1 base, with 13 bases between. Germline values: CDR1 SGHRS, CDR2 YFSETQ. The CDR3 totals 16 residues. CDR3 nucleotide sequence: TGCGCCAGCAGCTTGGCCCTTCAACAGGGCCAAGAGACCCAGTACTTC. Translating it yields CASSLALQQGQETQYF.

The chain joins TRBV9 to TRBJ2-6, with 8 bases lining up with TRBD1. Germline-derived CDR1 and CDR2 are SGDLS and YYNGEE. With 3 bases clipped from V and 4 bases from J, the junction kept 6 bases outside the gene matches. The CDR3 is made up of 16 amino acids. The chain's CDR3 is CASSAQGVGGANVLTF. DNA of the CDR3: TGTGCCAGCAGCGCACAGGGGGTTGGGGGGGCCAACGTCCTGACTTTC.

This chain links TRBV18 with TRBJ2-1; D is possibly TRBD2 (7 bases). Per germline, CDR1 KGHSH and CDR2 LQKENI. The CDR3 runs 17 residues. Trimming took off 1 base at V and 0 bases at J, with 13 bases between the two ends. The CDR3 sequence is CASSPRTAGSSYNEQFF. The CDR3 bases are TGTGCCAGCTCACCACGGACAGCGGGGAGCTCCTACAATGAGCAGTTCTTC.

The rearrangement links TRBV9 to TRBJ2-2; 8 bases match TRBD2. CDR1 and CDR2 (germline): SGDLS, YYNGEE. This CDR3 is built from 15 residues. With 0 bases clipped from V and 6 bases from J, the junction kept 4 bases outside the gene matches. The CDR3, as DNA: TGTGCCAGCAGCGTAGTCGGGACTAGGTCCGGGGAGCTGTTTTTT. This sequence encodes CASSVVGTRSGELFF.